This T cell receptor beta chain stems from a study of somatic mutations in cytotoxic T cells in rheumatoid arthritis. Study-wide results and caveats: Increasing age coincided with elevated CD8+ clonality among rheumatoid arthritis patients, though not among healthy controls.

Of note for this clone: Its antigen is not identified.

Sequencing was performed with immunoSEQ multiplex PCR; in TCRdb, only in-frame clones are kept and a portion is missing. In the table there are about 4,200 clones, 72% of which are singletons. Sequenced: CD8+ T cells sorted from blood. This receptor was taken from an adult with rheumatoid arthritis.

The chain's CDR3 is CASSPGTGGNQPQHF. CDR3 in DNA: TGTGCCAGCAGTCCTGGGACAGGGGGCAATCAGCCCCAGCATTTT. V is TRBV27 and J is TRBJ1-5; TRBD1 matches 10 bases. V trimming: 5 bases; J trimming: 2 bases; junction bases outside the gene matches: 3. The CDR3 sequence is 15 residues long. Germline lookup yields CDR1 MNHEY and CDR2 SMNVEV (reference sequence).